This is a list of T cell receptor beta chains from one sample in a study of blood T cells in healthy people across ages. TCRdb re-analysed the 5' RACE reads in MiXCR, keeping a single row per CDR3 protein. Among fewer than 1.5 million distinct CDR3 sequences listed, 40% to 50% were seen once. Sequencing was done on a sample of blood. These receptors were obtained from a woman between 18 and 30 years old in good health. Both conserved end residues are part of each CDR3. A D gene is named only where the DNA matches it firmly. Part of the rows lack a size; the others show once, few, many or a class for expanded clones.

D gene: TRBD1
clone size: few
V gene: TRBV29-1
J gene: TRBJ1-4
CDR3 length: 14
CDR3 DNA: TGCAGCGTTAAAGGGGGCATGGCTAATGAAAAACTGTTTTTT
CDR3 protein: CSVKGGMANEKLFF

D gene: .
clone size: .
V gene: TRBV20-1
J gene: TRBJ1-2
CDR3 length: 12
CDR3 DNA: TGCAGTGCCAACTTGCTGTCCTATGGCTACACCTTC
CDR3 protein: CSANLLSYGYTF

D gene: .
clone size: .
V gene: TRBV6-5
J gene: TRBJ1-1
CDR3 length: 15
CDR3 DNA: TGTGCCAGCAGTTACTCGTCCGGTGTGAACACTGAAGCTTTCTTT
CDR3 protein: CASSYSSGVNTEAFF

D gene: .
clone size: .
V gene: TRBV5-1
J gene: TRBJ1-1
CDR3 length: 13
CDR3 DNA: TGCGCCAGCAGCGTGGAGGGTAGCGCTGAAGCTTTCTTT
CDR3 protein: CASSVEGSAEAFF

D gene: .
clone size: .
V gene: TRBV3-1
J gene: TRBJ2-1
CDR3 length: 14
CDR3 DNA: TGTGCCAGCAGCCAAGATTGGACAGTCAATGAGCAGTTCTTC
CDR3 protein: CASSQDWTVNEQFF

D gene: .
clone size: few
V gene: TRBV9
J gene: TRBJ2-3
CDR3 length: 13
CDR3 DNA: TGTGCCAGCAGCGTAGCTCCCACAGATACGCAGTATTTT
CDR3 protein: CASSVAPTDTQYF

D gene: .
clone size: .
V gene: TRBV20-1
J gene: TRBJ1-1
CDR3 length: 11
CDR3 DNA: TGCAGTGCTGGCGGTCTCACTGAAGCTTTCTTT
CDR3 protein: CSAGGLTEAFF

D gene: .
clone size: .
V gene: TRBV28
J gene: TRBJ2-5
CDR3 length: 12
CDR3 DNA: TGTGCCAGCAGGATGAACAGGGATGAGCAGTACTTC
CDR3 protein: CASRMNRDEQYF

D gene: TRBD2
clone size: many
V gene: TRBV20-1
J gene: TRBJ2-7
CDR3 length: 14
CDR3 DNA: TGCAGTGCTAGCCGGACTAGCGGGGACTACGAGCAGTACTTC
CDR3 protein: CSASRTSGDYEQYF

D gene: .
clone size: .
V gene: TRBV6-6
J gene: TRBJ2-1
CDR3 length: 13
CDR3 DNA: TGTGCCAGCAGCGGACAGAGGAGGAATGAGCAGTTCTTC
CDR3 protein: CASSGQRRNEQFF

D gene: .
clone size: many
V gene: TRBV6-5
J gene: TRBJ2-7
CDR3 length: 11
CDR3 DNA: TGTGCCAGCAGTTACCTCTACGAGCAGTACTTC
CDR3 protein: CASSYLYEQYF

D gene: TRBD1
clone size: .
V gene: TRBV20-1
J gene: TRBJ2-7
CDR3 length: 14
CDR3 DNA: TGCAGTGTCCAGGGGGCCTCAAGTCGCTACGAGCAGTACTTC
CDR3 protein: CSVQGASSRYEQYF

D gene: TRBD2
clone size: .
V gene: TRBV7-2
J gene: TRBJ2-3
CDR3 length: 16
CDR3 DNA: TGTGCCAGCAGCTTAGCGGCGACTAGCGGGAAAGATACGCAGTATTTT
CDR3 protein: CASSLAATSGKDTQYF

D gene: .
clone size: few
V gene: TRBV9
J gene: TRBJ2-7
CDR3 length: 15
CDR3 DNA: TGTGCCAGCAGCGTAGAGGCGGCGCAGAACTACGAGCAGTACTTC
CDR3 protein: CASSVEAAQNYEQYF

D gene: TRBD2
clone size: .
V gene: TRBV7-2
J gene: TRBJ2-5
CDR3 length: 15
CDR3 DNA: TGTGCCAGCAGCCAGGTAGCGGGAGAAGAAGAGACCCAGTACTTC
CDR3 protein: CASSQVAGEEETQYF

D gene: TRBD1
clone size: few
V gene: TRBV10-2
J gene: TRBJ2-1
CDR3 length: 15
CDR3 DNA: TGCGCCAGCAGCTACCAGGGGGCGGGGTACAATGAGCAGTTCTTC
CDR3 protein: CASSYQGAGYNEQFF

D gene: .
clone size: few
V gene: TRBV20-1
J gene: TRBJ2-7
CDR3 length: 11
CDR3 DNA: TGCAGTGCAGCTGCCGCGTCCGTTCAGTACTTC
CDR3 protein: CSAAAASVQYF

D gene: .
clone size: .
V gene: TRBV27
J gene: TRBJ2-7
CDR3 length: 13
CDR3 DNA: TGTGCCAGCTCCCACAGGGCATCCTACGAGCAGTACTTC
CDR3 protein: CASSHRASYEQYF

D gene: .
clone size: .
V gene: TRBV2
J gene: TRBJ2-1
CDR3 length: 15
CDR3 DNA: TGTGCCAGCAACGATTTGGGGGTTTCAGACAATGAGCAGTTCTTC
CDR3 protein: CASNDLGVSDNEQFF

D gene: .
clone size: .
V gene: TRBV20-1
J gene: TRBJ2-1
CDR3 length: 15
CDR3 DNA: TGCAGTGCTAGAGATGGCAAGAGCTCCTACAATGAGCAGTTCTTC
CDR3 protein: CSARDGKSSYNEQFF

D gene: .
clone size: .
V gene: TRBV7-9
J gene: TRBJ2-2
CDR3 length: 12
CDR3 DNA: TGTGCCAGCAGCCCCCCTGGCGGGGAGCTGTTTTTT
CDR3 protein: CASSPPGGELFF

D gene: .
clone size: .
V gene: TRBV25-1
J gene: TRBJ2-1
CDR3 length: 20
CDR3 DNA: TGTGCCAGCAGTGAATGGGCGGGGGCGAAAGACAGGGAGGGTTTGAATGAGCAGTTCTTC
CDR3 protein: CASSEWAGAKDREGLNEQFF

D gene: .
clone size: .
V gene: TRBV6-5
J gene: TRBJ1-2
CDR3 length: 14
CDR3 DNA: TGTGCCAGCAAGCAAATACTCCCTAACTATGGCTACACCTTC
CDR3 protein: CASKQILPNYGYTF

D gene: .
clone size: .
V gene: TRBV7-6
J gene: TRBJ2-7
CDR3 length: 13
CDR3 DNA: TGTGCCAGCAGATTAGACGTGGACCACGAGCAGTACTTC
CDR3 protein: CASRLDVDHEQYF

D gene: TRBD2
clone size: .
V gene: TRBV25-1
J gene: TRBJ2-1
CDR3 length: 16
CDR3 DNA: TGTGCCAGCAGTGACCCCAGCGGGAGCTCCTACAATGAGCAGTTCTTC
CDR3 protein: CASSDPSGSSYNEQFF

D gene: .
clone size: .
V gene: TRBV14
J gene: TRBJ2-3
CDR3 length: 15
CDR3 DNA: TGTGCCAGCAGCCAGACCTCAGGACGGCTAGATACGCAGTATTTT
CDR3 protein: CASSQTSGRLDTQYF

D gene: .
clone size: .
V gene: TRBV6-2/TRBV6-3
J gene: TRBJ1-3
CDR3 length: 17
CDR3 DNA: TGTGCCAGCAGTTACTCAGCTGGGGCCACCTCTGGAAACACCATATATTTT
CDR3 protein: CASSYSAGATSGNTIYF

D gene: .
clone size: few
V gene: TRBV27
J gene: TRBJ2-7
CDR3 length: 13
CDR3 DNA: TGTGCCAGCAGCCCGGGCCCTCAGAGATTTGGGTACTTC
CDR3 protein: CASSPGPQRFGYF

D gene: .
clone size: .
V gene: TRBV7-8
J gene: TRBJ1-3
CDR3 length: 12
CDR3 DNA: TGTGCCAGCAGCTTGGACGGAGGTCCCATATATTTT
CDR3 protein: CASSLDGGPIYF

D gene: .
clone size: once
V gene: TRBV4-1
J gene: TRBJ1-2
CDR3 length: 15
CDR3 DNA: TGCGCCAGCAGCCGAGCCTCGGGGGGGAATCGAGGCTACACCTTC
CDR3 protein: CASSRASGGNRGYTF

D gene: .
clone size: few
V gene: TRBV3-1
J gene: TRBJ2-7
CDR3 length: 14
CDR3 DNA: TGTGCCAGCAGCCCGAGGATAGGGCCCTACGAGCAGTACTTC
CDR3 protein: CASSPRIGPYEQYF

D gene: .
clone size: .
V gene: TRBV27
J gene: TRBJ2-7
CDR3 length: 15
CDR3 DNA: TGTGCCAGCAGTGGGCTACAGGGAAGGCCTTACGAGCAGTACTTC
CDR3 protein: CASSGLQGRPYEQYF

D gene: TRBD2
clone size: few
V gene: TRBV5-1
J gene: TRBJ2-5
CDR3 length: 16
CDR3 DNA: TGCGCCAGCAGCTTGGAGTTGGCGGGAGGCTTTGAGACCCAGTACTTC
CDR3 protein: CASSLELAGGFETQYF

D gene: .
clone size: .
V gene: TRBV7-2
J gene: TRBJ2-7
CDR3 length: 16
CDR3 DNA: TGTGCCAGCAGCTTAACGGGCGGGACGGCCTACAATGAGCAGTACTTC
CDR3 protein: CASSLTGGTAYNEQYF

D gene: TRBD1
clone size: .
V gene: TRBV13
J gene: TRBJ2-7
CDR3 length: 16
CDR3 DNA: TGTGCCAGCAGAACCACCGGGACAGGGACCTTCGGCGAGCAGTACTTC
CDR3 protein: CASRTTGTGTFGEQYF

D gene: .
clone size: few
V gene: TRBV10-3
J gene: TRBJ2-1
CDR3 length: 12
CDR3 DNA: TGTGCCATCAGTGCGGGGGCAGGTGAGCAGTTCTTC
CDR3 protein: CAISAGAGEQFF

D gene: TRBD2
clone size: .
V gene: TRBV20-1
J gene: TRBJ2-1
CDR3 length: 14
CDR3 DNA: TGCAGTGCTAGTCGCGGGGGGACGAACAATGAGCAGTTCTTC
CDR3 protein: CSASRGGTNNEQFF